This T cell receptor (beta chain) was captured in a study of T cell clonality in common variable immunodeficiency. Findings and caveats of the study: CVID subjects showed higher TCRbeta clonality than healthy controls. In common variable immunodeficiency, TCR beta chains reportedly carried fewer deletions and N-nucleotide insertions.

For at least one year, all CVID subjects received replacement immunoglobulin. About this clone: The target antigen is unknown. The CDR3 end falls 3 residues outside the read, so it is completed with the germline J gene.

Sequencing used immunoSEQ multiplex PCR; TCRdb keeps in-frame clones, though not all of them. The listing records 15,000 to 16,000 clones. V lost 7 bases, J lost 10 bases, and 5 bases stayed unmatched. CDR1 is SGHDT and CDR2 is YYEEEE in the germline V gene. The CDR3 extends over 13 amino acids. The specimen was peripheral blood mononuclear cells. The chain joins TRBV5-6 to TRBJ1-4; 12 positions agree with TRBD1. The TCR originated in a human donor with common variable immunodeficiency. The covered CDR3 bases are TGTGCCAGCCGGGACAGGGGGCAAGGAAAA. Protein product: CASRDRGQGK. The entire CDR3 sequence reads CASRDRGQGKLFF.